These 4 T cell receptor beta chains share one sample of origin, sequenced in a study of identical twins. TCRdb called the 5' RACE reads again in MiXCR, with one record for every CDR3 protein. The sample has roughly 240,000 distinct CDR3 sequences, approximately 7.9% seen once. These data also featured in a second study, about yellow fever vaccine responses in identical twins.

Input material: CD8+ T cells sorted from blood. These receptors were taken from a young woman in good health.

This clonotype has only a few counts. This chain uses TRBV7-9 with TRBJ2-7, with a possible D match to TRBD1 (5 bases). This CDR3 contains 14 residues. Germline V gene lookup returns CDR1 SEHNR and CDR2 FQNEAQ (reference sequence). Trimming cost V 2 bases and J 6 bases, with 14 bases left between them. The CDR3 is CASSLPGSWAEQYF. The DNA of the CDR3 is TGTGCCAGCAGCTTACCAGGGTCTTGGGCCGAGCAGTACTTC.

The chain has TRBV2 and TRBJ1-1; TRBD1 matches 9 bases. CDR3 length equals 13 residues. In germline, CDR1 is SNHLY, CDR2 FYNNEI. V gave up 6 bases and J gave up 6 bases; unmatched junction bases: 5. CDR3 in amino acids: CASSGDRAPEAFF. As DNA, the CDR3 is TGTGCCAGCAGCGGGGACAGGGCCCCTGAAGCTTTCTTT. Together with reference TRBV2 and TRBJ1-1, the CDR3 gives the full variable domain: EPEVTQTPSHQVTQMGQEVILRCVPISNHLYFYWYRQILGQKVEFLVSFYNNEISEKSEIFDDQFSVERPDGSNFTLKIRSTKLEDSAMYFCASSGDRAPEAFFGQGTRLTVV.

This chain joins TRBV20-1 and TRBJ2-3; perhaps D is TRBD1 or TRBD2 (6 bases each). Germline CDR1 DFQATT, CDR2 SNEGSKA (reference sequence). V shed 3 bases and J shed 5 bases, with 15 bases lying between them. This CDR3 region has 14 residues. The CDR3 DNA reads TGCAGTGCTAGGGACCTGGGGGGCCTAGATACGCAGTATTTT. Its translation: CSARDLGGLDTQYF.

This clonotype was seen only a few times. The rearrangement links TRBV13 to TRBJ2-3, with D possibly being TRBD2 (6 bases). CDR1 and CDR2 from the germline V gene are PRHDT and FYEKMQ (reference sequence). The V end was cut by 5 bases, the J end by 4 bases, with 16 bases between. The CDR3 is 15 amino acids. CDR3 sequence reads: CASSIAVPGADTQYF. CDR3 DNA: TGTGCCAGCAGCATAGCGGTTCCGGGCGCAGATACGCAGTATTTT.